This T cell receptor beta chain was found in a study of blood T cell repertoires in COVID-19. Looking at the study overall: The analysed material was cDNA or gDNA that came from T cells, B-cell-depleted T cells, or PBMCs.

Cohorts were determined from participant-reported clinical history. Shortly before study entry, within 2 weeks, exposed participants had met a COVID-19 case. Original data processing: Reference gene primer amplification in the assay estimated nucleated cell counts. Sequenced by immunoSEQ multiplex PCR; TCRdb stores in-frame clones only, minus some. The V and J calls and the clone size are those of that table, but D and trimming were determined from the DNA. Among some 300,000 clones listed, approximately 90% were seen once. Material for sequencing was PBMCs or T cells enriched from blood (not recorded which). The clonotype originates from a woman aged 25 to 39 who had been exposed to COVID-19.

As DNA, the CDR3 is TGTGCCAGCATACAGGGGGCCCCGTCGGGGGAGCTGTTTTTT. Amino acids: CASIQGAPSGELFF. The chain uses TRBV2 and TRBJ2-2; 9 bases match TRBD1. Germline CDR1 reads SNHLY; CDR2 reads FYNNEI. V trimming: 7 bases; J trimming: 8 bases; junction bases outside the gene matches: 8. This CDR3 is built from 14 residues.